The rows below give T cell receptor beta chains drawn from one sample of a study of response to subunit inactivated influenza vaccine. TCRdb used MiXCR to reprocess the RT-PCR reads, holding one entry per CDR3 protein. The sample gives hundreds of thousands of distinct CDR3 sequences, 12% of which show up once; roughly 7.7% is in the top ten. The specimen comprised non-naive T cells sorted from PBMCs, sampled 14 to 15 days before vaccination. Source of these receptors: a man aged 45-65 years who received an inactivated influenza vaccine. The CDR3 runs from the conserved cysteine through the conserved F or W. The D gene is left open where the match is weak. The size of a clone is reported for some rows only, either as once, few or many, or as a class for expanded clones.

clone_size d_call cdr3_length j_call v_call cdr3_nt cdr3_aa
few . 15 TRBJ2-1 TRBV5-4 TGTGCCAGCAGCTTAGATGGGTACTCCTACAATGAGCAGTTCTTC CASSLDGYSYNEQFF
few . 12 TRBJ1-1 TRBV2 TGTGCCAGCAGTCAACAGGTAACTGAAGCTTTCTTT CASSQQVTEAFF
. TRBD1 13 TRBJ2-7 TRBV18 TGTGCCAGCTCACCGGCAGGGGGCTACGAGCAGTACTTC CASSPAGGYEQYF
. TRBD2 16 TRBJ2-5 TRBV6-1 TGTGCCAGCAGAGACCGACTAGCGGGGGTCCCAGAGACCCAGTACTTC CASRDRLAGVPETQYF
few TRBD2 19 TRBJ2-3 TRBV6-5 TGTGCCAGCAGTTACCGTCGACGGACTAGCGGGGCTAGCACAGATACGCAGTATTTT CASSYRRRTSGASTDTQYF
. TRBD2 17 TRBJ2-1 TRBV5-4 TGTGCCAGCAGCTTGGGGACTAGCGGGTGGGTCCACAATGAGCAGTTCTTC CASSLGTSGWVHNEQFF
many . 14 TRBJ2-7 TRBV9 TGTGCCAGCAACGAATTTGGCGGGGTCTACGAGCAGTACTTC CASNEFGGVYEQYF
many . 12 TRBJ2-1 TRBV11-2 TGTGCCAGCAGCTACCAATACAATGAGCAGTTCTTC CASSYQYNEQFF
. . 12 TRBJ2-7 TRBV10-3 TGTGCCATCAGTCTCAGCTCCTACGAGCAGTACTTC CAISLSSYEQYF
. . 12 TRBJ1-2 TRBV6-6 TGTGCCAGCACTCCAGGAATGGGTGGCTACACCTTC CASTPGMGGYTF
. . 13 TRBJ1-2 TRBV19 TGTGCCAGTAGCCCGCAGGGGTTTTATGGCTACACCTTC CASSPQGFYGYTF
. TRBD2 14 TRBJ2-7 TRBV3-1 TGTGCCAGCAGCCAGGGCGGGGGGATCTACGAGCAGTACTTC CASSQGGGIYEQYF
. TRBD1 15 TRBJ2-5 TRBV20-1 TGCAGTGCTAGCGGGGACAGCAGAAGGATAGAGACCCAGTACTTC CSASGDSRRIETQYF
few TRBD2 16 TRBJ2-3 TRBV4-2 TGTGCCAGCAGCCAAATTGGCGGGAGTAAAGCAGATACGCAGTATTTT CASSQIGGSKADTQYF
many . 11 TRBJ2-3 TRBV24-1 TGTGCCACCAGCACCACAGATACGCAGTATTTT CATSTTDTQYF
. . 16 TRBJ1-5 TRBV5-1 TGCGCCAGCAGCTTAGGCCCCAGGGATAGCAATCAGCCCCAGCATTTT CASSLGPRDSNQPQHF
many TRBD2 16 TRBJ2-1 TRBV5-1 TGCGCCAGCAGCGGGACGACTAGCGGGACCTACAATGAGCAGTTCTTC CASSGTTSGTYNEQFF
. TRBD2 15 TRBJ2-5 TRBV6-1 TGTGCCAGCGCCCTGGGAGCGGGAGGGAGGGAGACCCAGTACTTC CASALGAGGRETQYF
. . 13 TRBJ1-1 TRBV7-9 TGTGCCAGCAGCTTAGGGCAGGGCAGTGAAGCTTTCTTT CASSLGQGSEAFF
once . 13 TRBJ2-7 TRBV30 TGTGCCTGGAGCAGTACAGGGGAGGGCGAGCAGTACTTC CAWSSTGEGEQYF
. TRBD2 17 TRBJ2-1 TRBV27 TGTGCCAGCAGTTCCCCCGTTAGAGCGGGGTCCTACAATGAGCAGTTCTTC CASSSPVRAGSYNEQFF
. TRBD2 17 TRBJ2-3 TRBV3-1 TGTGCCAGCAGCCAAGACAGACTAGCGGGAGTACCAGATACGCAGTATTTT CASSQDRLAGVPDTQYF
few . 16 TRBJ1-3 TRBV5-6 TGTGCCAGCAGCTTGCGAGGCGTTAACTCTGGAAACACCATATATTTT CASSLRGVNSGNTIYF
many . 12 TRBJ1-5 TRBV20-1 TGCAGTGCCGGGACTCTAGATCAGCCCCAGCATTTT CSAGTLDQPQHF
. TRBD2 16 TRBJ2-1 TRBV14 TGTGCCAGCAGACCCCTAGCGGGCCTATCTGGGAATGAGCAGTTCTTC CASRPLAGLSGNEQFF
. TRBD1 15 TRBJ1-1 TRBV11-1 TGTGCCAGCAGACCTCGGACAGGGGCGAACACTGAAGCTTTCTTT CASRPRTGANTEAFF
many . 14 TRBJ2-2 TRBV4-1 TGCGCCAGCAGCCAGGCTGTTTGGACCGGGGAGCTGTTTTTT CASSQAVWTGELFF
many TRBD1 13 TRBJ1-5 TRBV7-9 TGTGCCAGCAGCTTGGGGACAGGGCAGCCCCAGCATTTT CASSLGTGQPQHF
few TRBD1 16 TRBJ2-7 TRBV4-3 TGCGCCAGCAGCCAAGATCTGAGCAGGGGGCTCTACGAGCAGTACTTC CASSQDLSRGLYEQYF
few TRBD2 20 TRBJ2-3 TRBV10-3 TGTGCCATCAGTGATGGTCGGAGGACTAGCGGGAGGGCCCCCCCAGATACGCAGTATTTT CAISDGRRTSGRAPPDTQYF
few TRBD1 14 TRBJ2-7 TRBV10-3 TGTGCCATCAGAGGGACAGTACCTCCCTACGAGCAGTACTTC CAIRGTVPPYEQYF
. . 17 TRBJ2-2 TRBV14 TGTGCCAGCAGCCAAATCGGACGGGGGACGGGAACCGGGGAGCTGTTTTTT CASSQIGRGTGTGELFF
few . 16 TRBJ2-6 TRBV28 TGTGCCAGCGGGGGACATGGGTACTCTGGGGCCAACGTCCTGACTTTC CASGGHGYSGANVLTF
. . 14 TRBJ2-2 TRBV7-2 TGTGCCAGCAGCCTCGTCGGTACCACCGGGGAGCTGTTTTTT CASSLVGTTGELFF
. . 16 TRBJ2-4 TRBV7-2 TGTGCCAGCAGCTTAGGTTGGGGTCGAAGCAAAAACATTCAGTACTTC CASSLGWGRSKNIQYF
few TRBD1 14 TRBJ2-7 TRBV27 TGTGCCAGCAGTTTCACAGGGGTCACGGACGAGCAGTACTTC CASSFTGVTDEQYF
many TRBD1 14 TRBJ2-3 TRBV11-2 TGTGCCAGCAGCCAGGGACAGAATTATGATACGCAGTATTTT CASSQGQNYDTQYF
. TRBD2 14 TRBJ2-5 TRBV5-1 TGCGCCAGCAGCAAACTAGCGGGGCAAGAGACCCAGTACTTC CASSKLAGQETQYF
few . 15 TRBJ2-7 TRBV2 TGTGCCAGCAGTGGGGATTCCGATCGGGACTACGAGCAGTACTTC CASSGDSDRDYEQYF
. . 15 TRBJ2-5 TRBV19 TGTGCCAGTAGTATAGCTGGGAACTTCGACGGCGGCCAGTACTTC CASSIAGNFDGGQYF
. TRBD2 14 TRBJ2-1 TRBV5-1 TGCGCCAGCAGCATATCCGGGACTAGCAATGAGCAGTTCTTC CASSISGTSNEQFF
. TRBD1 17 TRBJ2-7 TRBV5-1 TGCGCCAGCAGCTGGTACTCTCGGACAGGGGGCTATTACGAGCAGTACTTC CASSWYSRTGGYYEQYF
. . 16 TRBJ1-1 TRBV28 TGTGCCAGCATGGCACTCCGGGGGGCTTCGAGGACTGAAGCTTTCTTT CASMALRGASRTEAFF
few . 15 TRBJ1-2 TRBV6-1 TGTGCCAGCAGTCAGGACGGATCTACTAACTATGGCTACACCTTC CASSQDGSTNYGYTF
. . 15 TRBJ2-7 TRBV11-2 TGTGCCAGCAGCTTAGGGCCCGGGGGGCCCTACGAGCAGTACTTC CASSLGPGGPYEQYF
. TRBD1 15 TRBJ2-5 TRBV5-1 TGCGCCAGCAGCTTGGCGGGACAGGGGCAAGAGACCCAGTACTTC CASSLAGQGQETQYF
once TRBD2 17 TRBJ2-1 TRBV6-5 TGTGCCAGCAGTTACGCGGCTAGCGGGAGGATTTACAATGAGCAGTTCTTC CASSYAASGRIYNEQFF
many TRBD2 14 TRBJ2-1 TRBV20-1 TGCAGTGCCCTAGGCGGGGGGGCCTCCAATGAGCAGTTCTTC CSALGGGASNEQFF
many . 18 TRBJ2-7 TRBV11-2 TGTGCCAGCAGCTTACCCGCCGGTGGGTGGGTCACCCCGACCGAGCAGTACTTC CASSLPAGGWVTPTEQYF
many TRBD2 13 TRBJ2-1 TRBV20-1 TGCAGTGCCGACGGACTAGGCTACAATGAGCAGTTCTTC CSADGLGYNEQFF
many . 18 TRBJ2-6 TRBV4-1 TGCGCCAGCAGCCCCCACAAGATTGTTTTCTCTGGGGCCAACGTCCTGACTTTC CASSPHKIVFSGANVLTF